Listed below are T cell receptor beta chains from one sample, sequenced in a study of T-cell memory formation after mild COVID-19. TCRdb re-called the 5' RACE reads with MiXCR, one entry per CDR3 protein. The sample contains fewer than 600,000 distinct CDR3 sequences, about a fifth of which appear only once. Sequenced: PBMCs or a T cell subset sorted from them (not recorded which). The receptors derive from an adult woman who had mild COVID-19 (a few samples of this study predate the infection). Cell type and time point are not known. The CDR3 runs from the conserved cysteine through the conserved F or W.

j_call v_call cdr3_length cdr3_aa
TRBJ2-7 TRBV6-5 17 CASSYSYRQAVIYEQYF
TRBJ2-7 TRBV6-2/TRBV6-3 13 CASNRDGLYEQYF
TRBJ1-5 TRBV30 13 CAWSVDGNQPQHF
TRBJ2-7 TRBV5-4 16 CASSLWLAGGPVEQYF
TRBJ1-4 TRBV6-6 15 CASRDRGGTNEKLFF
TRBJ1-2 TRBV5-1 14 CASSLDGGGYGYTF
TRBJ1-4 TRBV5-1 14 CASSDGGLKEKLFF
TRBJ2-3 TRBV19 14 CASRLTGRTDTQYF
TRBJ2-6 TRBV7-2 19 CASSLGGTGRFSGANVLTF
TRBJ2-1 TRBV19 15 CASSSDRSSYNEQFF
TRBJ2-7 TRBV12-3/TRBV12-4 19 CASTNGAGTSGRLTYEQYF
TRBJ2-3 TRBV12-3/TRBV12-4 15 CASSLLGRLTDTQYF
TRBJ2-7 TRBV12-3/TRBV12-4 21 CASSFNSPWDPFAGGGYEQYF
TRBJ2-7 TRBV23-1 14 CASRTREGGNEQYF
TRBJ2-7 TRBV5-4 15 CASSEDPDISYEQYF
TRBJ2-6 TRBV5-1 16 CASSSNVFSGANVLTF
TRBJ2-1 TRBV5-1 18 CASSFSGGLAFISNEQFF
TRBJ2-2 TRBV27 14 CASTAGTNTGELFF
TRBJ1-2 TRBV5-6 15 CASSLSGGSSYGYTF
TRBJ1-1 TRBV7-2 14 CASTQQRANTEAFF
TRBJ2-3 TRBV9 15 CASSAGPASTDTQYF
TRBJ1-2 TRBV4-1 15 CASSQAQGESGGYTF
TRBJ2-7 TRBV4-1 13 CASSQRDSYEQYF
TRBJ2-7 TRBV24-1 16 CATSDPLAGSPHEQYF
TRBJ2-3 TRBV5-6 15 CASSQRMPGADTQYF
TRBJ2-1 TRBV5-1 17 CATDKPGTSVNYNEQFF
TRBJ2-4 TRBV12-3/TRBV12-4 14 CASSLSLAKNIQYF
TRBJ1-6 TRBV5-1 14 CASTPGGGDSPLHF
TRBJ2-5 TRBV4-1 15 CASSPLGQGGETQYF
TRBJ1-1 TRBV12-3/TRBV12-4 11 CASTVGGKAFF
TRBJ1-2 TRBV7-9 12 CASRSQGAGYTF
TRBJ2-7 TRBV18 14 CASSPFEGSYEQYF
TRBJ2-1 TRBV15 15 CATSRVAGGSNEQFF
TRBJ2-3 TRBV7-8 16 CASSPDRAGGGDTQYF
TRBJ2-7 TRBV7-7 14 CASSQGGETYEQYF
TRBJ2-2 TRBV18 16 CASSPTGPGGFGELFF
TRBJ1-1 TRBV19 14 CASYNLPGSAEAFF
TRBJ2-2 TRBV5-1 17 CASSPGLAGVITGELFF
TRBJ1-2 TRBV5-6 16 CASSPTPGHQNYGYTF
TRBJ2-3 TRBV4-3 14 CASSQDSYTDTQYF
TRBJ1-5 TRBV24-1 12 CASASGNQPQHF
TRBJ1-3 TRBV9 16 CASSVQRQGSGNTIYF
TRBJ2-5 TRBV7-2 13 CASSFGKVETQYF
TRBJ1-1 TRBV5-1 16 CASSLRAVGVNTEAFF
TRBJ1-4 TRBV2 11 CAYFLGEKLFF
TRBJ2-2 TRBV30 16 CAWNYGRGKGTGELFF
TRBJ2-5 TRBV29-1 13 CSVETDPQETQYF
TRBJ2-2 TRBV29-1 16 CSVEDWGGLSTGELFF
TRBJ2-7 TRBV15 17 CATSRAKTSGSFNEQYF
TRBJ1-1 TRBV9 14 CASSAQTANTEAFF
TRBJ2-7 TRBV12-3/TRBV12-4 15 CASSRSPTGLSEQYF
TRBJ2-5 TRBV18 16 CASSPNLLAGQETQYF
TRBJ2-3 TRBV5-1 14 CASRAGRLTDTQYF
TRBJ2-2 TRBV19 14 CATQRVANTGELFF
TRBJ1-3 TRBV6-1 15 CASSEGGPSGNTIYF
TRBJ1-6 TRBV9 14 CASSVGQGNSPLHF
TRBJ2-2 TRBV9 13 CASSVVEAGELFF